The clone carrying this T cell receptor beta chain was detected only a few times. Antigen specificity is unknown. This record comes from a study of T cells in Graves' hyperthyroidism and ophthalmopathy. Germline-derived CDR1 and CDR2 are SGDLS and YYNGEE. With 0 bases removed from V and 3 bases from J, the gap between germline ends came to 10 bases. The CDR3 is 15 residues long. RNA transcripts yielded amplified TCR beta CDR3 regions. An initial round of RT-PCR targeting the TCR CDR3 relied on the HTBI primer set. Each CDR3 protein gets one entry after TCRdb re-called the multiplex PCR reads with MiXCR. This table has fewer than 550,000 distinct CDR3 sequences, more than 15% appearing once. Study conclusions and caveats: Ophthalmopathy could be told apart from stable hyperthyroidism with a 13 V-J model.

Sample: blood. V usage is TRBV9 and J usage is TRBJ2-1; D is perhaps TRBD1 (5 bases). This TCR derives from a woman younger than 35 with Graves' hyperthyroidism. DNA of the CDR3: TGTGCCAGCAGCGTAGCTGGCAGGGTCTACAATGAGCAGTTCTTC. Amino acids: CASSVAGRVYNEQFF.